These 19 T cell receptor beta chains originate from one sample sequenced in a study of T cells in Graves' hyperthyroidism and ophthalmopathy (dated by TCRdb to about 2019). The library was generated by multiplex PCR. TCRdb names Illumina HiSeq 2000 as the instrument used. Amplification of TCR beta CDR3 regions was carried out from RNA transcripts. For the first round of RT-PCR on the TCR CDR3, the HTBI primer set was used together with the Qiagen OneStep RT-PCR kit. Clones were called with MiXCR by TCRdb after fastp trimmed the public reads at Q25, and only in-frame beta chains were retained. Rows with one shared CDR3 protein collapse into an entry with the most common genes and DNA. In all, the sample holds about 270,000 distinct CDR3 sequences, and approximately 20% of those were seen once. Of the sample, around 65% is held by the ten largest clones. The specimen sequenced was blood. The receptors shown here come from a man aged 25-45 years with Graves' ophthalmopathy.

Concerning this clonotype itself: This may be a read error, as it is one base from a much larger clone. The chain uses TRBV15 and TRBJ2-7; 8 bases match TRBD2. Germline V gene lookup returns CDR1 LNHNV and CDR2 YYDKDF (reference sequence). After removal of 0 bases from V and 2 bases from J, the junction contained 6 bases not matched to a gene. This CDR3 spans 16 amino acids. For the CDR3, the DNA is TGTGCCACCAGCAGAGAGTCGTCGGGAGGGGCCTACGAGCAGTACTTC. Protein product: CATSRESSGGAYEQYF.

V usage is TRBV12-3 or TRBV12-4 and J usage is TRBJ1-3, with TRBD1 as a possible D gene (6 bases). The ends were cut back, 8 bases at V and 2 bases at J, with 10 bases in the middle. This CDR3 is 13 amino acids long. The CDR3 spells CASSGGPGNTIYF. As DNA, the CDR3 is TGTGCCAGCTCGGGGGGCCCTGGAAACACCATATATTTT.

The table lists this clonotype with many counts. The chain combines TRBV28 with TRBJ2-2, with 8 nucleotides matching TRBD2. CDR1 MDHEN and CDR2 SYDVKM come from the germline V gene. This CDR3 comprises 17 residues. The CDR3 sequence: CARSPPLTSVNTGELFF. CDR3 nucleotides: TGTGCTAGATCTCCTCCGTTGACTAGCGTTAACACCGGGGAGCTGTTTTTT.

CDR3 coding DNA: TGTGCCAGCAGCCAAGGGCTAGCGGGAGGGAGAGAGACCCAGTACTTC. Translated: CASSQGLAGGRETQYF. The chain uses TRBV3-1 and TRBJ2-5; TRBD2 aligns across 12 bases. Germline loops: CDR1 LGHDT, CDR2 YNNKEL (reference sequence). This CDR3 contains 16 residues. The V and J ends lost 1 base and 4 bases, in that order; junction bases with no gene match: 4.

This clonotype was picked up a small number of times. This chain uses TRBV27 with TRBJ1-4, with a tentative D call TRBD1 (5 bases). Germline assignment: CDR1 MNHEY and CDR2 SMNVEV (reference sequence). The CDR3 loop spans 14 amino acids. The V end was cut by 10 bases, the J end by 3 bases, with 15 bases between. In nucleotides, the CDR3 is TGTGCCACTAAGAAGGGGCAGCCTAATGAAAAACTGTTTTTT. Its translation is CATKKGQPNEKLFF.

This clonotype has just a few counts. The chain carries TRBV20-1 and TRBJ2-1; 11 bases fit TRBD2. Germline V gene data show CDR1 as DFQATT and CDR2 as SNEGSKA (reference sequence). V lost 5 bases to trimming and J lost 5 bases; unmatched junction nucleotides: 8. This CDR3 is built from 15 residues. The CDR3 loop is CSAPSLAGGNNEQFF. Here the CDR3 DNA reads TGCAGTGCTCCCTCTCTAGCGGGAGGAAACAATGAGCAGTTCTTC.

This clonotype was counted between two and nine times. The V gene is TRBV6-1, the J gene TRBJ1-1, with D perhaps TRBD1 (5 bases). Germline CDR1 is MNHNS and CDR2 is SASEGT. CDR3 size: 18 residues. V was cut by 6 bases and J by 0 bases, with 23 bases left in between. CDR3 in DNA: TGTGCCAGCAGCTCCGGGGCCGGGGGTGGGGGGTTGAACACTGAAGCTTTCTTT. Translation gives CASSSGAGGGGLNTEAFF.

This clonotype was picked up many times. This chain connects TRBV12-3 or TRBV12-4 to TRBJ1-1; the D gene is possibly TRBD1 (5 bases). V was pared by 5 bases and J by 4 bases, with 11 bases between. CDR3 length: 13 residues. CDR3 DNA: TGTGCCAGCAGTGGGGGAGGCGGCACTGAAGCTTTCTTT. Amino acids: CASSGGGGTEAFF.

V gene TRBV3-1 combines with J gene TRBJ2-6; possible D gene TRBD2, 7 bases. The CDR3 contains 15 residues. Germline V gene lookup returns CDR1 LGHDT and CDR2 YNNKEL (reference sequence). Trimming took off 4 bases at V and 2 bases at J, with 9 bases between the two ends. The CDR3 is CASSRGGAGANVLTF. The CDR3 nucleotides read TGTGCCAGCAGCCGAGGGGGGGCTGGGGCCAACGTCCTGACTTTC.

The chain joins TRBV20-1 to TRBJ1-4, with D perhaps matching TRBD1 (6 bases). The CDR3 has 16 residues. Germline-derived CDR1 and CDR2 are DFQATT and SNEGSKA (reference sequence). Between the trimmed V and J ends, which lost 3 bases and 5 bases, there was a span of 19 bases. DNA of the CDR3: TGCAGTGCTAGGGTAACATTACAGGGTATGAATGAAAAACTGTTTTTT. As protein: CSARVTLQGMNEKLFF.

V gene TRBV18 combines with J gene TRBJ1-5, with D perhaps matching TRBD1 (6 bases). In germline, CDR1 is KGHSH, CDR2 LQKENI. CDR3 size: 16 residues. V shed 3 bases and J shed 1 base, with 13 bases lying between them. CDR3 amino acids: CASSPGGQGSNQPQHF. CDR3 sequence (DNA): TGTGCCAGCTCACCGGGGGGCCAGGGGAGCAATCAGCCCCAGCATTTT.

The J gene is TRBJ2-3, the V gene TRBV28, with 9 bases fitting TRBD2. Germline-derived CDR1 and CDR2 are MDHEN and SYDVKM. The trim removed 3 bases at V and 4 bases at J, leaving 2 bases unmatched. The CDR3 loop spans 14 amino acids. The CDR3 region has the DNA TGTGCCAGCAGTTTTGTAGCGGGAGCAGATACGCAGTATTTT. Translating gives CASSFVAGADTQYF.

This clonotype has a count of ten or more. The chain employs TRBV20-1 and TRBJ2-1; D might be TRBD2 (5 bases). CDR3 length: 15 residues. The V end lost 5 bases, the J end lost 7 bases, and 21 bases lay between the germline ends. Germline CDR1 DFQATT, CDR2 SNEGSKA (reference sequence). CDR3 region: CSASRRSSFGNEQFF. CDR3 nucleotide sequence: TGCAGTGCTTCCCGTCGGTCTAGCTTTGGAAATGAGCAGTTCTTC.

This clonotype was detected only once. Relative to the germline gene, one junction end is altered; a read error may explain this. The genes are TRBV9 and TRBJ1-6, with TRBD1 matching over 10 bases. Germline V CDR1 and CDR2: SGDLS, YYNGEE. The CDR3 loop spans 17 amino acids. CDR3 bases: TGCGCCAGCAGGACCGAACCGGACAGGGGGGATAATTCACCCCTCCACTTT. Its translation: CASRTEPDRGDNSPLHF. Full variable domain (missing parts from reference TRBV9 and TRBJ1-6): DSGVTQTPKHLITATGQRVTLRCSPRSGDLSVYWYQQSLDQGLQFLIQYYNGEERAKGNILERFSAQQFPDLHSELNLSSLELGDSALYFCASRTEPDRGDNSPLHFGNGTRLTVT.

This clonotype was recorded a few times. This may be a read error, as it is one base from a much larger clone. The chain joins TRBV2 to TRBJ2-1; TRBD2 matches 8 bases. The length of the CDR3 is 16 residues. From germline, CDR1 is SNHLY and CDR2 FYNNEI. The CDR3 DNA reads as TGTGCCAGCGGGCATTTCGGGGGGGGGTCCTACGATGAGCAGTTCTTC. Protein sequence: CASGHFGGGSYDEQFF.

This clonotype has just a few counts. DNA for the CDR3: TGTGCCAGCAGCTCTTACAGGGGGCGAGGGCTAGCGCCACTGGGCACAGATACGCAGTATTTT. It translates to CASSSYRGRGLAPLGTDTQYF. The rearrangement uses TRBV5-8 and TRBJ2-3; 9 bases align to TRBD1. Germline CDR1 reads SGHTS; CDR2 reads YDEGEE. The CDR3 extends over 21 amino acids. Trimming took 3 bases from V and 1 from J; bases not matched to a gene: 21.

This clonotype has a count of ten or more. This sequence joins TRBV12-3 or TRBV12-4 and TRBJ2-5; possibly TRBD1 or TRBD2 for D (5 bases each). The ends were cut back, 2 bases at V and 4 bases at J, with 11 bases in the middle. The CDR3 runs 14 residues. In nucleotides, the CDR3 is TGTGCCAGCAGTTTACAGGGCGCGGGAGAGACCCAGTACTTC. This codes for CASSLQGAGETQYF.

The V gene is TRBV5-6, the J gene TRBJ2-1; 8 bases are shared with TRBD2. The CDR3 contains 17 residues. CDR1 and CDR2 (germline): SGHDT, YYEEEE. The trim removed 0 bases at V and 0 bases at J, leaving 5 bases unmatched. CDR3 region: CASSLEYAGGSYNEQFF. The CDR3 bases are TGTGCCAGCAGCTTGGAGTACGCGGGAGGCTCCTACAATGAGCAGTTCTTC.

This chain uses TRBV3-1 with TRBJ2-7, with D tentatively TRBD1 or TRBD2 (6 bases each). V was trimmed by 5 bases and J by 0 bases, leaving 14 bases between them. The CDR3 length is 15 residues. Germline V CDR1 and CDR2: LGHDT, YNNKEL (reference sequence). The CDR3, as DNA: TGTGCCAGCAGCGGCGGGGACACGAGCTCCTACGAGCAGTACTTC. Translating it yields CASSGGDTSSYEQYF.